These 21 T cell receptor beta chains were all obtained from the same sample, sequenced in a study of early stage breast cancer tumors. TCRdb's table, derived via immunoSEQ multiplex PCR, lists solely in-frame clones and lacks some. The repertoire holds 70,000 or so clones, with more than 70% as singletons. Sequenced: blood. The receptors originated from a person aged 35 to 50 with breast cancer.

This chain connects TRBV7-9 to TRBJ2-2; 12 bases are a match to TRBD2. The CDR3 is made up of 18 amino acids. V shed 5 bases, J shed 4 bases, and the junction held 11 bases outside the gene matches. CDR1 and CDR2 from the germline V gene are SEHNR and FQNEAQ (reference sequence). The CDR3 here is CASSHVPTSGRGTGELFF. The CDR3 DNA reads as TGTGCCAGCAGCCACGTCCCGACTAGCGGGAGAGGCACCGGGGAGCTGTTTTTT.

The chain recombines TRBV10-2 with TRBJ2-7, with a possible D match to TRBD2 (5 bases). The CDR3 covers 13 residues. With 7 bases removed from V and 0 bases from J, the gap between germline ends came to 10 bases. Germline assignment: CDR1 WSHSY and CDR2 SAAADI. CDR3 sequence (DNA): TGCGCCAGCATCCCGGGATCCTCCTACGAGCAGTACTTC. It translates to CASIPGSSYEQYF.

This rearrangement joins TRBV5-6 to TRBJ2-2; 8 bases agree with TRBD1. The CDR3 is made up of 16 amino acids. Per the germline V gene, CDR1 is SGHDT and CDR2 is YYEEEE. Trimming at V came to 5 bases and at J to 4 bases, leaving 10 bases not matched to a gene. The CDR3: CASSLRTGWSTGELFF. CDR3 DNA: TGTGCCAGCAGTTTACGGACAGGGTGGAGCACCGGGGAGCTGTTTTTT.

The chain recombines TRBV6-5 with TRBJ2-1; the D gene is possibly TRBD2 (6 bases). V lost 6 bases and J 0 bases, leaving 12 bases between the germline ends. Germline V gives CDR1 MNHEY, CDR2 SVGAGI. The CDR3 length is 15 residues. CDR3 bases: TGTGCCAGCAGGGGGACTCAGCGCTCCTACAATGAGCAGTTCTTC. Translated, it gives CASRGTQRSYNEQFF.

There are a few counts of this clone. The rearrangement joins TRBV10-1 to TRBJ1-4; no definite D call. Per the germline V gene, CDR1 is WNHNN and CDR2 is SYGVQD (reference sequence). The CDR3 has 13 residues. The V end was cut by 8 bases, the J end by 8 bases, with 15 bases between. For the CDR3, the DNA is TGCGCCAGCGTTGGTCGGAAGGACGAAAAACTGTTTTTT. Its translation: CASVGRKDEKLFF.

The chain is built from TRBV6-1 and TRBJ2-7; TRBD2 agrees at 11 bases. Germline V gene lookup returns CDR1 MNHNS and CDR2 SASEGT. The CDR3 runs to 15 residues. V lost 6 bases to trimming and J lost 10 bases; unmatched junction nucleotides: 14. The CDR3 region is CASSPGTSGPLEQYF. CDR3 nucleotide sequence: TGTGCCAGCAGCCCTGGGACTAGCGGACCCCTTGAACAGTACTTC.

The chain uses TRBV19 and TRBJ2-7; TRBD1 or TRBD2 may be the D gene (5 bases each). This CDR3 has 15 amino acids. Germline V gene data show CDR1 as LNHDA and CDR2 as SQIVND (reference sequence). Trimming stripped 3 bases from V and 1 base from J, with 13 bases between. The CDR3 sequence: CASSIRGPVSYEQYF. In nucleotides, the CDR3 is TGTGCCAGTAGTATCCGGGGACCCGTTTCCTACGAGCAGTACTTC.

J is TRBJ1-1 and V is TRBV2; possibly TRBD1 for D (5 bases). The germline gives CDR1 SNHLY, CDR2 FYNNEI. This CDR3 contains 12 residues. Deletions cut 5 bases from V and 6 bases from J, with 10 bases between. The CDR3 DNA reads as TGTGCCAGCAGTAAAGTGGGACCTGAAGCTTTCTTT. Translating it yields CASSKVGPEAFF.

V usage is TRBV19 and J usage is TRBJ1-5; 7 bases line up with TRBD1. The CDR3 length is 13 residues. In germline, CDR1 is LNHDA, CDR2 SQIVND (reference sequence). J gave up 6 bases and V 7 bases, and 6 bases lay outside the gene matches. The CDR3 spells CASTRQGTQPQHF. As DNA, the CDR3 is TGTGCCAGTACTAGACAGGGTACTCAGCCCCAGCATTTT. Full variable domain (outside the CDR3, taken from reference TRBV19 and TRBJ1-5): DGGITQSPKYLFRKEGQNVTLSCEQNLNHDAMYWYRQDPGQGLRLIYYSQIVNDFQKGDIAEGYSVSREKKESFPLTVTSAQKNPTAFYLCASTRQGTQPQHFGDGTRLSIL.

The J gene is TRBJ2-2, the V gene TRBV7-9; possibly TRBD1 for D (5 bases). Trimming removed 4 bases from V and 6 bases from J, with 9 bases in between. This CDR3 has 13 amino acids. Per the germline V gene, CDR1 is SEHNR and CDR2 is FQNEAQ (reference sequence). CDR3 bases: TGTGCCAGCAGCTCGAAAGGGGCCGGGGAGCTGTTTTTT. This gives the protein CASSSKGAGELFF.

This chain joins TRBV5-8 and TRBJ2-3; unclear D gene. From germline, CDR1 is SGHTS and CDR2 YDEGEE. The V and J ends lost 4 bases and 2 bases respectively, with 8 bases between them. The CDR3 length is 13 residues. The CDR3 DNA sequence: TGTGCCAGCAGCACCGAGTACACAGATACGCAGTATTTT. It codes for CASSTEYTDTQYF.

This chain joins TRBV15 and TRBJ2-1; the D gene is possibly TRBD1 (6 bases). Trimming cost V 2 bases and J 4 bases, with 15 bases left between them. Germline V CDR1 and CDR2: LNHNV, YYDKDF (reference sequence). This CDR3 has 16 amino acids. The CDR3 reads CATSRNTGGVYNEQFF. The CDR3, as DNA: TGTGCCACCAGCAGAAATACTGGGGGCGTTTACAATGAGCAGTTCTTC. The whole variable domain, remainder taken from reference TRBV15 and TRBJ2-1, is DAMVIQNPRYQVTQFGKPVTLSCSQTLNHNVMYWYQQKSSQAPKLLFHYYDKDFNNEADTPDNFQSRRPNTSFCFLDIRSPGLGDTAMYLCATSRNTGGVYNEQFFGPGTRLTVL.

This clone appeared a few times. CDR3 in amino acids: CASSVGIRETQYF. CDR3 coding DNA: TGTGCCAGTAGCGTAGGGATTCGGGAGACCCAGTACTTC. The chain combines TRBV19 with TRBJ2-5; D unclear. Germline CDR1 LNHDA, CDR2 SQIVND (reference sequence). Trimming took off 6 bases at V and 5 bases at J, with 13 bases between the two ends. The CDR3 spans 13 residues.

This clone has only one observation. The rearrangement uses TRBV19 and TRBJ2-5; 8 bases are a match to TRBD2. Germline V gene lookup returns CDR1 LNHDA and CDR2 SQIVND (reference sequence). The CDR3 spans 15 residues. J was trimmed by 5 bases and V by 3 bases; bases with no gene match: 8. CDR3 in amino acids: CASSMAGGMRETQYF. The CDR3 DNA sequence: TGTGCCAGTAGTATGGCGGGAGGCATGAGGGAGACCCAGTACTTC.

The rearrangement joins TRBV4-1 to TRBJ2-1; D gene uncertain. V gave up 4 bases and J gave up 8 bases, with 15 bases separating them. Per the germline V gene, CDR1 is MGHRA and CDR2 is YSYEKL. The CDR3 consists of 14 residues. The CDR3 reads CASSPSSVWDEQFF. The CDR3, as DNA: TGCGCCAGCAGCCCAAGTTCGGTGTGGGATGAGCAGTTCTTC.

The rearrangement uses TRBV7-9 and TRBJ2-5, with 14 bases matching TRBD2. Trimming took 5 bases from V and 5 from J; bases not matched to a gene: 10. The germline gives CDR1 SEHNR, CDR2 FQNEAQ (reference sequence). This CDR3 comprises 17 residues. The CDR3 bases are TGTGCCAGCAGCCCGAGACTAGCGGGAGGGCCTTGGGAGACCCAGTACTTC. Its translation: CASSPRLAGGPWETQYF.

The chain couples TRBV5-1 to TRBJ2-1, with D perhaps matching TRBD1 (6 bases). CDR1 SGHRS and CDR2 YFSETQ come from the germline V gene. The germline V and J ends were trimmed by 4 bases and 5 bases, with 13 bases remaining between them. This CDR3 contains 14 residues. CDR3 amino acids: CASSATGSHNEQFF. CDR3 nucleotide sequence: TGCGCCAGCAGCGCAACAGGGTCACACAATGAGCAGTTCTTC.

The V and J genes are TRBV4-2 and TRBJ1-1; D call uncertain. V lost 0 bases to trimming and J lost 1 base, with 9 bases between them. The CDR3 runs 15 residues. Per the germline V gene, CDR1 is LGHNA and CDR2 is YNFKEQ. The CDR3 coding sequence is TGTGCCAGCAGCCAAGAATTCGGGAGGAACACTGAAGCTTTCTTT. This codes for CASSQEFGRNTEAFF.

The chain's CDR3 is CASSLIQGTGELFF. CDR3 nucleotide sequence: TGTGCCAGCAGCTTAATTCAGGGAACCGGGGAGCTGTTTTTT. The gene calls are TRBV7-3 and TRBJ2-2; a possible D gene is TRBD1 (5 bases). This CDR3 comprises 14 residues. V shed 1 base and J shed 5 bases, with 8 bases lying between them. The germline CDR1 and CDR2 sequences are SGHTA and FQGTGA.

J is TRBJ2-1 and V is TRBV10-2, with D maybe TRBD2 (6 bases). In germline, CDR1 is WSHSY, CDR2 SAAADI. This CDR3 is built from 16 residues. Trimming took 6 bases from V and 3 from J, leaving 18 bases between them. For the CDR3, the DNA is TGCGCCAGCAGAACTGGTTATAGCGGACTCTACAATGAGCAGTTCTTC. Translating gives CASRTGYSGLYNEQFF.

Only one count was recorded for this clone. The V and J genes are TRBV29-1 and TRBJ2-7; 8 bases align to TRBD1. V trimming: 6 bases; J trimming: 2 bases; junction bases outside the gene matches: 6. CDR1 and CDR2 from the germline V gene are SQVTM and ANQGSEA. The CDR3 totals 13 residues. In nucleotides, the CDR3 is TGCAGCGTATCGACAGGGGAGACCTACGAGCAGTACTTC. This sequence encodes CSVSTGETYEQYF.